The present T cell receptor (beta chain) was sequenced within a study of OX40 agonist ivuxolimab in advanced cancers. Study results and limitations: Clonal expansion was among the lowest in partial responders at 0.1-3.0 mg/kg, especially CD8+.

About this clone: What it recognizes is unknown.

Profiling relied on immunoSEQ multiplex PCR, and the TCRdb table lists in-frame clones only, not all of them. This table has about 66,000 clones, 65% to 85% appearing once. The germline V and J ends were trimmed by 7 bases and 2 bases, with 12 bases remaining between them. Germline lookup yields CDR1 MNHEY and CDR2 SVGAGI. CDR3 size: 14 residues. The V and J genes are TRBV6-5 and TRBJ1-5; the D gene is possibly TRBD1 (6 bases). This TCR came from an adult with an advanced solid tumor such as melanoma, head and neck, liver or kidney cancer. The sequenced sample was CD4+ or CD8+ T cells sorted from blood, obtained in a trial of the OX40 agonist ivuxolimab. The CDR3 DNA follows: TGTGCCAGCACGACAGGAGGTGGCAATCAGCCCCAGCATTTT. This gives the protein CASTTGGGNQPQHF.